Shown below are 28 T cell receptor beta chains from a single sample sequenced in a study of T cell repertoires in ileal Crohn's disease. Method: immunoSEQ multiplex PCR; TCRdb's copy keeps in-frame clones and lacks some. The sample lists about 14,000 clones, around four fifths occurring once. Sequencing was done on a sample of ileal tissue. These receptors all come from an adult with Crohn's disease.

This chain connects TRBV20-1 to TRBJ1-1; D is possibly TRBD1 (5 bases). V lost 4 bases and J lost 4, with 7 bases in between. The germline gives CDR1 DFQATT, CDR2 SNEGSKA (reference sequence). There are 11 residues in the CDR3. Written as DNA, the CDR3 is TGCAGTGCTAAAGGGGTCACTGAAGCTTTCTTT. Amino acid sequence: CSAKGVTEAFF.

The chain recombines TRBV5-1 with TRBJ1-5; 10 bases agree with TRBD1. Germline V lookup: CDR1 SGHRS, CDR2 YFSETQ. Trimming removed 4 bases from V and 5 bases from J; junction bases left unmatched: 6. This CDR3 comprises 15 residues. The CDR3 spells CASSRPGTGDQPQHF. The DNA of the CDR3 is TGCGCCAGCAGCCGACCTGGGACAGGGGATCAGCCCCAGCATTTT.

This clone was seen a handful of times. The rearrangement joins TRBV6-1 to TRBJ2-5; 12 positions match TRBD2. Per germline, CDR1 MNHNS and CDR2 SASEGT. V gave up 4 bases and J gave up 4 bases; unmatched junction bases: 4. This CDR3 spans 15 amino acids. CDR3: CASSASGGVGETQYF. CDR3 coding DNA: TGTGCCAGCAGTGCTAGCGGGGGGGTTGGAGAGACCCAGTACTTC.

There are a few counts of this clone. This chain uses TRBV9 with TRBJ2-7; weak D call: TRBD2 (6 bases). The CDR3 extends over 13 amino acids. Trimming left V 1 base short and J 9 bases short, with 14 bases between. Germline V gene sequence: CDR1 SGDLS, CDR2 YYNGEE. CDR3 sequence reads: CASSVRDSSGQYF. The CDR3, as DNA: TGTGCCAGCAGCGTAAGGGACTCCTCAGGGCAGTACTTC.

The rearrangement uses TRBV11-1 and TRBJ1-1; unclear D gene. Per germline, CDR1 SGHAT and CDR2 FQDESV (reference sequence). Trimming cost V 5 bases and J 1 base, with 14 bases left between them. CDR3 length: 15 amino acids. CDR3 in DNA: TGTGCCAGCAGCCCCCCGGCAGCGACGAACACTGAAGCTTTCTTT. Translating gives CASSPPAATNTEAFF.

In nucleotides, the CDR3 is TGTGCCAGCAGCTTAGGTACTAGCCGGAATGAGCAGTTCTTC. This gives the protein CASSLGTSRNEQFF. The rearrangement links TRBV11-2 to TRBJ2-1; weak D call: TRBD2 (6 bases). The germline V gene has CDR1 SGHAT and CDR2 FQNNGV. This CDR3 is 14 amino acids long. Trimming shortened V by 1 base and J by 7 bases, and 11 bases separated the two germline ends. Full variable domain (remainder filled in from reference TRBV11-2 and TRBJ2-1): EAGVAQSPRYKIIEKRQSVAFWCNPISGHATLYWYQQILGQGPKLLIQFQNNGVVDDSQLPKDRFSAERLKGVDSTLKIQPAKLEDSAVYLCASSLGTSRNEQFFGPGTRLTVL.

The V gene is TRBV18, the J gene TRBJ2-7, with D maybe TRBD1 (5 bases). The CDR3 contains 14 residues. The V and J ends lost 2 bases and 3 bases respectively, with 11 bases between them. Germline-derived CDR1 and CDR2 are KGHSH and LQKENI. CDR3 in amino acids: CASSPGALNYEQYF. CDR3 in DNA: TGTGCCAGCTCACCAGGGGCCCTTAACTACGAGCAGTACTTC. The full variable domain, in which reference TRBV18 and TRBJ2-7 provide the parts outside the CDR3, is NAGVMQNPRHLVRRRGQEARLRCSPMKGHSHVYWYRQLPEEGLKFMVYLQKENIIDESGMPKERFSAEFPKEGPSILRIQQVVRGDSAAYFCASSPGALNYEQYFGPGTRLTVT.

The rearrangement uses TRBV29-1 and TRBJ2-5; 8 bases match TRBD1. Germline trimming cut 4 bases from V and 5 bases from J; bases unmatched to any gene: 6. CDR3 length equals 13 residues. Germline V gene data show CDR1 as SQVTM and CDR2 as ANQGSEA. CDR3 nucleotides: TGCAGCGTTGGACAGGGGACCGGCGAGACCCAGTACTTC. It encodes CSVGQGTGETQYF.

The rearrangement uses TRBV4-2 and TRBJ2-7; tentatively, D is TRBD2 (6 bases). Trimming removed 1 base from V and 4 bases from J, with 14 bases in between. The CDR3 has 15 amino acids. Looked up from germline, CDR1 is LGHNA and CDR2 is YNFKEQ. The CDR3 here is CASSQGGTGLYEQYF. The CDR3 coding sequence is TGTGCCAGCAGCCAAGGCGGGACGGGCCTATACGAGCAGTACTTC.

This chain joins TRBV6-1 and TRBJ2-2; 8 nucleotides agree with TRBD1. CDR1 and CDR2 from the germline V gene are MNHNS and SASEGT. Trimming removed 7 bases from V and 4 bases from J; junction bases left unmatched: 5. The CDR3 runs to 14 residues. The CDR3 region is CASITGGSTGELFF. As DNA, the CDR3 is TGTGCCAGCATCACAGGGGGAAGCACCGGGGAGCTGTTTTTT.

This sequence joins TRBV14 and TRBJ2-1, with TRBD1 matching over 9 bases. CDR1 and CDR2 (germline): SGHDN, FVKESK. V lost 8 bases, J lost 7 bases, and 12 bases stayed unmatched. This CDR3 contains 15 residues. CDR3 protein: CASSRAGQGRNEQFF. CDR3 sequence (DNA): TGTGCCAGCTCACGGGCGGGACAGGGTCGGAATGAGCAGTTCTTC.

The chain links TRBV11-2 to TRBJ2-1, with D maybe TRBD1 (6 bases). Germline assignment: CDR1 SGHAT and CDR2 FQNNGV. CDR3 length equals 12 residues. The V gene lost 4 bases and the J gene lost 10 bases, with 11 bases spanning the gap. The CDR3 spells CASSSTGYEQFF. The CDR3 DNA sequence: TGTGCCAGCAGCTCCACAGGGTACGAGCAGTTCTTC.

V usage is TRBV19 and J usage is TRBJ1-5, with 9 bases lining up with TRBD1. The CDR3 sequence is 19 residues long. Germline V gene data show CDR1 as LNHDA and CDR2 as SQIVND (reference sequence). V gave up 3 bases and J gave up 3 bases; unmatched junction bases: 15. CDR3 sequence reads: CASSIPGQGVGGVNQPQHF. CDR3 bases: TGTGCCAGTAGTATTCCGGGACAGGGAGTAGGGGGGGTCAATCAGCCCCAGCATTTT.

This clone was seen a few times. The V gene is TRBV11-2, the J gene TRBJ2-5, with 9 bases aligning to TRBD1. This CDR3 is built from 15 residues. The junction had 8 bases not matched to a gene; V was cut back by 3 bases and J by 6 bases. Germline loops: CDR1 SGHAT, CDR2 FQNNGV. This chain's CDR3 is CASSLGQGQEKTQYF. DNA for the CDR3: TGTGCCAGCAGCTTGGGACAGGGACAGGAAAAGACCCAGTACTTC.

This chain joins TRBV5-4 and TRBJ1-2; D remains unclear. The V gene's germline CDR1 is SGHNT and CDR2 YYREEE (reference sequence). This CDR3 is 12 amino acids long. V lost 4 bases, J lost 8 bases, and 12 bases lay in between. CDR3 sequence: CASSPLNGGYTF. DNA of the CDR3: TGTGCCAGCAGCCCATTGAACGGGGGCTACACCTTC.

The rearrangement uses TRBV19 and TRBJ2-1; 7 nucleotides agree with TRBD2. The CDR3 consists of 15 residues. Germline V CDR1 and CDR2: LNHDA, SQIVND (reference sequence). J lost 7 bases, V lost 1 base, and 7 bases had no gene match. The CDR3 sequence is CASSIGGGGSNEQFF. The CDR3 DNA is TGTGCCAGTAGTATAGGTGGGGGAGGGTCAAATGAGCAGTTCTTC.

This rearrangement joins TRBV7-9 to TRBJ1-4, with 12 bases lining up with TRBD1. V gave up 5 bases and J gave up 6 bases; unmatched junction bases: 4. Germline V gene sequence: CDR1 SEHNR, CDR2 FQNEAQ (reference sequence). The CDR3 has 15 residues. DNA of the CDR3: TGTGCCAGCAGCAGGGACAGGGGGCGCGATGAAAAACTGTTTTTT. Its translation is CASSRDRGRDEKLFF.

V and J are TRBV4-2 and TRBJ1-3; 8 nucleotides match TRBD1. The CDR3 runs 16 residues. After removal of 7 bases from V and 2 bases from J, the junction contained 10 bases not matched to a gene. In germline, CDR1 is LGHNA, CDR2 YNFKEQ. CDR3 DNA: TGTGCCAGCAACAAACAGGGGGAAGTTGCTGGAAACACCATATATTTT. Its translation: CASNKQGEVAGNTIYF.

The chain couples TRBV18 to TRBJ2-7, with D tentatively TRBD2 (5 bases). Trimming pared 1 base from V and 6 bases from J, leaving 13 bases between. Germline assignment: CDR1 KGHSH and CDR2 LQKENI. This CDR3 has 14 residues. The CDR3 spells CASSPHSGISEQYF. DNA of the CDR3: TGTGCCAGCTCACCACACTCGGGAATTTCCGAGCAGTACTTC.

The rearrangement joins TRBV14 to TRBJ1-3; no clear D gene. The CDR3 length is 17 residues. Germline values: CDR1 SGHDN, CDR2 FVKESK. V was pared by 1 base and J by 2 bases, with 15 bases between. CDR3 in DNA: TGTGCCAGCAGCCAAGGTTTCGGTCCGTCCGCTGGAAACACCATATATTTT. It translates to CASSQGFGPSAGNTIYF.

The chain joins TRBV5-1 to TRBJ2-7; tentatively, D is TRBD2 (6 bases). This CDR3 has 19 residues. The V end was cut by 0 bases, the J end by 0 bases, with 22 bases between. From germline, CDR1 is SGHRS and CDR2 YFSETQ. The CDR3 here is CASSLELGVGTSSSYEQYF. In nucleotides, the CDR3 is TGCGCCAGCAGCTTGGAATTAGGGGTGGGGACTTCCAGCTCCTACGAGCAGTACTTC.

This clone was observed once. The chain combines TRBV27 with TRBJ1-3, with 7 bases fitting TRBD1. The CDR3 has 17 residues. Germline V gene sequence: CDR1 MNHEY, CDR2 SMNVEV (reference sequence). V dropped 0 bases and J dropped 2; count of bases not matched to a gene: 7. The CDR3 sequence is CASSLSYRGRTGNTIYF. The CDR3 nucleotides are TGTGCCAGCAGTTTATCTTACAGGGGCAGGACTGGAAACACCATATATTTT.

This clone was recorded once. DNA of the CDR3: TGCGCCAGCAGCCTCGGGACACAAAATACGCAGTATTTT. It specifies CASSLGTQNTQYF. The chain has TRBV5-1 and TRBJ2-3; D perhaps matches TRBD1 (6 bases). The CDR3 contains 13 residues. The germline V gene has CDR1 SGHRS and CDR2 YFSETQ. V lost 4 bases to trimming and J lost 7 bases, with 13 bases between them.

V gene TRBV7-2 combines with J gene TRBJ2-2; unclear D gene. The length of the CDR3 is 14 residues. Germline CDR1 reads SGHTA; CDR2 reads FQGNSA. Trimming took off 1 base at V and 6 bases at J, with 9 bases between the two ends. CDR3 residues: CASSLGPSAGELFF. CDR3 DNA sequence: TGTGCCAGCAGCTTAGGGCCCAGCGCCGGGGAGCTGTTTTTT.

The chain links TRBV6-5 to TRBJ2-2, with D possibly matching TRBD1 (6 bases). Deletions cut 2 bases from V and 6 bases from J, with 13 bases between. Germline values: CDR1 MNHEY, CDR2 SVGAGI. The CDR3 is made up of 15 amino acids. DNA of the CDR3: TGTGCCAGCAGTTACGCCAGAGGGGGATCCGGGGAGCTGTTTTTT. Amino acids: CASSYARGGSGELFF.

CDR3 DNA: TGCGCCAGCAGCCCGACCCCCGGGACAGCCTATTCACCCCTCCACTTT. It specifies CASSPTPGTAYSPLHF. The chain couples TRBV5-1 to TRBJ1-6; 7 bases line up with TRBD1. The V and J ends lost 4 bases and 8 bases, in that order; junction bases with no gene match: 12. CDR1 and CDR2 (germline): SGHRS, YFSETQ. CDR3 length equals 16 residues. The full variable domain, in which reference TRBV5-1 and TRBJ1-6 provide the parts outside the CDR3, is KAGVTQTPRYLIKTRGQQVTLSCSPISGHRSVSWYQQTPGQGLQFLFEYFSETQRNKGNFPGRFSGRQFSNSRSEMNVSTLELGDSALYLCASSPTPGTAYSPLHFGNGTRLTVT.

The rearrangement joins TRBV11-2 to TRBJ2-7; possibly TRBD2 for D (5 bases). CDR3 size: 13 residues. Looked up from germline, CDR1 is SGHAT and CDR2 is FQNNGV. Trimming shortened V by 5 bases and J by 13 bases, and 21 bases separated the two germline ends. DNA of the CDR3: TGTGCCAGCAGCGTACCCTCCGGGATCACTGTCTACTTC. Amino acids: CASSVPSGITVYF.

The CDR3 loop is CATRLWGQQETQYF. CDR3 sequence (DNA): TGTGCCACCCGCCTGTGGGGACAGCAAGAGACCCAGTACTTC. V usage is TRBV6-5 and J usage is TRBJ2-5; 7 bases are shared with TRBD1. The germline V gene encodes CDR1 MNHEY and CDR2 SVGAGI. V lost 10 bases and J lost 2; bases outside the gene matches: 10. The CDR3 is 14 amino acids.